This paragraph reports one T cell receptor (beta chain). What it binds is not known. The ends lost 6 bases at V and 4 bases at J; junction bases unmatched: 10. The CDR3 sequence is 15 residues long. Germline CDR1 reads SGHAT; CDR2 reads FQNNGV. Every donor gave 7.5 to 10 milliliters of peripheral blood. Primed by a sample-barcoded 5' primer and a J-beta primer mix, a second PCR proceeded for roughly 7 to 11 cycles. Each CDR3 protein is one row after TCRdb ran MiXCR on the 5' RACE reads. This table holds some 1.1 million distinct CDR3 sequences, roughly two fifths found once. The entry originates in a study of blood T cells in healthy people across ages. General study results and limits: What prevented conclusive comparison of naive and antigen-experienced cells was that PBMCs were unsorted. Diversity was estimated from one million T cells, and these estimates were considered underestimates.

Source material: blood. The chain has TRBV11-2 and TRBJ1-2, with TRBD1 matching 8 bases. The clonotype originates from a man between 18 and 29 years old in good health. The CDR3 here is CASRRTGQVFYGYTF. CDR3 nucleotide sequence: TGTGCCAGCAGAAGAACGGGACAGGTGTTCTATGGCTACACCTTC.